This TCR beta chain emerged from a study of CD8 T cells in Susac syndrome. RNA in amounts of roughly 0.45 to 1 ug was reverse transcribed with random hexamers. From the immunoSEQ multiplex PCR reads, TCRdb called clonotypes with MiXCR, one entry per CDR3 protein. Here the sample spans some 130,000 distinct CDR3 sequences, approximately 79% being singletons. With 3 bases clipped from V and 4 bases from J, the junction kept 11 bases outside the gene matches. Germline V gene data show CDR1 as SGDLS and CDR2 as YYNGEE. The CDR3 covers 19 residues. The clonotype comes from a human donor with multiple sclerosis. The sequenced sample consisted of CD8+ T cells from PBMCs. The chain joins TRBV9 to TRBJ2-1, with 15 bases identical to TRBD2. CDR3 DNA: TGTGCCAGCAGCGCCTACTCCGGACTAGCGGGAGGGCCTTACAATGAGCAGTTCTTC. This codes for CASSAYSGLAGGPYNEQFF.